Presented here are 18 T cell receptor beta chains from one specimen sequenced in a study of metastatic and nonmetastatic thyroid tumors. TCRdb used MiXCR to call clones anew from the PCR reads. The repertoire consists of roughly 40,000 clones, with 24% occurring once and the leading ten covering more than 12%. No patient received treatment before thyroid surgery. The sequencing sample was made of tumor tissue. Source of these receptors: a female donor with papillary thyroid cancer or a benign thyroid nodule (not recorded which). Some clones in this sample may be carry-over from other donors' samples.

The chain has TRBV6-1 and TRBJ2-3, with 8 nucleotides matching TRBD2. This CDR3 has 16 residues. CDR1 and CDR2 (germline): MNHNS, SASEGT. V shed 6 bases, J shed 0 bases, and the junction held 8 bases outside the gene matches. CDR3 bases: TGTGCCAGCAGGCCTGGGACTAGACCTAGCACAGATACGCAGTATTTT. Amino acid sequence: CASRPGTRPSTDTQYF.

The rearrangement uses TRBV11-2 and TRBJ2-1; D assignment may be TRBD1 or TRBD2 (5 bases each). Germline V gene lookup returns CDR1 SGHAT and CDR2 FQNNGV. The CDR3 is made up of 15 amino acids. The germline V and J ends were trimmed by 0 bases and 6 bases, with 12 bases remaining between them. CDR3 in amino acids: CASSLDEGRVNEQFF. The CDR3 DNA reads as TGTGCCAGCAGCTTAGATGAGGGCAGGGTCAATGAGCAGTTCTTC.

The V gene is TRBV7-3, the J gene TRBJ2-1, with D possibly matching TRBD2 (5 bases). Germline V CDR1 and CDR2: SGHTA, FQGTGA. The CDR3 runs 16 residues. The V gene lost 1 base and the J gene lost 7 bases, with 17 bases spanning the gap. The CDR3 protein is CASSLRGRDERNEQFF. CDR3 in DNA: TGTGCCAGCAGCTTAAGAGGTCGGGATGAGAGGAATGAGCAGTTCTTC.

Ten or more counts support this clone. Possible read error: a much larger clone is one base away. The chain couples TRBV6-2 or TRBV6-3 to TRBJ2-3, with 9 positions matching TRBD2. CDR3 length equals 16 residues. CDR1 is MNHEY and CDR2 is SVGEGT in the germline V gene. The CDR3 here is CANSYSDGGGADTQYF. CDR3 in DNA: TGTGCCAACAGTTACTCTGATGGCGGGGGGGCAGATACGCAGTATTTT.

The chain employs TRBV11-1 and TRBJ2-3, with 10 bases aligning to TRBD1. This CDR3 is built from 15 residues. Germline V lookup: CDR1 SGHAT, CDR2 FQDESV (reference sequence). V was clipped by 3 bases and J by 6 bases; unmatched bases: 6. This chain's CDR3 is CASSLGTGALDTQYF. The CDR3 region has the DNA TGTGCCAGCAGCTTGGGGACAGGGGCGCTGGATACGCAGTATTTT.

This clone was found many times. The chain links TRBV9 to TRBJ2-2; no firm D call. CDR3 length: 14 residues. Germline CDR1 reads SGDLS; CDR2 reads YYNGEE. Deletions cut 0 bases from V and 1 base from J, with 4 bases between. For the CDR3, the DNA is TGTGCCAGCAGCGTAGGACAGAACACCGGGGAGCTGTTTTTT. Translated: CASSVGQNTGELFF.

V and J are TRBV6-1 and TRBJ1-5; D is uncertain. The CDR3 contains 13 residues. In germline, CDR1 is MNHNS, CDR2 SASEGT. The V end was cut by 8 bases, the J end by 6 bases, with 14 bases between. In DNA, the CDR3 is TGTGCCAGCGACGTGAGGATCTGTCAGCCCCAGCATTTT. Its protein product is CASDVRICQPQHF.

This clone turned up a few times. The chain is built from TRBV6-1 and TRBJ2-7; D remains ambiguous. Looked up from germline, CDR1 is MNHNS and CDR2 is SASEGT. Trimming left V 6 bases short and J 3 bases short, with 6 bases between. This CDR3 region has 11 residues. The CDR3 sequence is CASRDLYEQYF. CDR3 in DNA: TGTGCCAGCAGGGATCTCTACGAGCAGTACTTC.

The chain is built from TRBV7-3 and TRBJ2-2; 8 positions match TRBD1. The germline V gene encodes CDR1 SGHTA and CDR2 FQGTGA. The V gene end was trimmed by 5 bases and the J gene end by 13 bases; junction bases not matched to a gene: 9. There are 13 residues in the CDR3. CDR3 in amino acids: CASSPLRTGSLFF. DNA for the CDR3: TGTGCCAGCAGCCCCCTCCGGACAGGGTCGCTGTTTTTT.

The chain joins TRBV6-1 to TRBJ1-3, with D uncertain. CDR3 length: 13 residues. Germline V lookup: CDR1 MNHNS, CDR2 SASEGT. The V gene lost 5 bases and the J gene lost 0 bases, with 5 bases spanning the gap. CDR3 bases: TGTGCCAGCAGTTTCAACTCTGGAAACACCATATATTTT. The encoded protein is CASSFNSGNTIYF.

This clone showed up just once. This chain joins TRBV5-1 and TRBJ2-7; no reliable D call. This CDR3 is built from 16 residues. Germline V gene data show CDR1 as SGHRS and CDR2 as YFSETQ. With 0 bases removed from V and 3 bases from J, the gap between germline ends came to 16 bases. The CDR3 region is CASSLAPDWRIYEQYF. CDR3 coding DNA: TGCGCCAGCAGCTTGGCCCCTGACTGGCGGATCTACGAGCAGTACTTC.

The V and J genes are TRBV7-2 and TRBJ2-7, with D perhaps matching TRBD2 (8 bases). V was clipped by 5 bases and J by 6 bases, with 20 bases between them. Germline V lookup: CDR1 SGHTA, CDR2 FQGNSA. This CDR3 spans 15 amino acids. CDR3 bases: TGTGCCAGCAGCCCACAGGGACTAGAGGGGGCCGAGCAGTACTTC. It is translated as CASSPQGLEGAEQYF.

CDR3 DNA sequence: TGTGCCAGCAGACTTATGCCGGGACAGGGGGCCTACGAGCAGTACTTC. Protein: CASRLMPGQGAYEQYF. The rearrangement joins TRBV6-1 to TRBJ2-7; TRBD1 agrees at 11 bases. With 6 bases clipped from V and 2 bases from J, the junction kept 9 bases outside the gene matches. The germline V gene has CDR1 MNHNS and CDR2 SASEGT. The CDR3 runs 16 residues.

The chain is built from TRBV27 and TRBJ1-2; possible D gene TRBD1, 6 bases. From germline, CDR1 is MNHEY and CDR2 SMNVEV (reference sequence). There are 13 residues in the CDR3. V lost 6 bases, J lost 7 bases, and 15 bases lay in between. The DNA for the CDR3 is TGTGCCAGCAGGGAGGGGGGGGGCGGTGGCTACACCTTC. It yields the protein CASREGGGGGYTF.

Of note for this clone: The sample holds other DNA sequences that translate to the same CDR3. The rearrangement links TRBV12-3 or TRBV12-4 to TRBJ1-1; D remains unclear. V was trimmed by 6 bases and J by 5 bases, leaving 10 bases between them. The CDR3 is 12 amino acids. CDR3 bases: TGTGCCAGCAGCCCATGGCCTACTGAAGCTTTCTTT. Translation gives CASSPWPTEAFF.

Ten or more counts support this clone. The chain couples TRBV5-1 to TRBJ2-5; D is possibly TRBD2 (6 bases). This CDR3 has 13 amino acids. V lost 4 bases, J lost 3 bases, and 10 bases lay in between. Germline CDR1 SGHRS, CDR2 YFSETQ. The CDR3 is CASSPGLEETQYF. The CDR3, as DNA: TGCGCCAGCAGCCCGGGACTCGAAGAGACCCAGTACTTC.

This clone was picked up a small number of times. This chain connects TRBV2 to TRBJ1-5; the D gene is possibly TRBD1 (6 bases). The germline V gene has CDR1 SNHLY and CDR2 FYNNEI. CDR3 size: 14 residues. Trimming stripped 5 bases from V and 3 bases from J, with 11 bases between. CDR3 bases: TGTGCCAGCAGTACTGGGACACCCAATCAGCCCCAGCATTTT. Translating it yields CASSTGTPNQPQHF.

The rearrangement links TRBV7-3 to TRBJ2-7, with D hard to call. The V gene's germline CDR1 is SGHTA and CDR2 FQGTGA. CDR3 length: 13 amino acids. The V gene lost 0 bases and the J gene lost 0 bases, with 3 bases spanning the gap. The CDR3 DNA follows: TGTGCCAGCAGCTTAACGAGCTCCTACGAGCAGTACTTC. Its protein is CASSLTSSYEQYF.